This T cell receptor beta chain appears in the sequencing data of a study of cytomegalovirus exposure and HLA in healthy donors. Findings and caveats of the study: An analysis done earlier found most TCR beta V segments productive about 90% or about 30% of the time. V- and J-gene trimming in TCR beta was tied to a missense DCLRE1C variant by an analysis performed later. Versus the roughly 640-donor mean, an Asian-associated ancestry cluster reportedly showed fewer N-insertions in a later analysis.

PCR was performed using 60 Vbeta and 13 Jbeta primers. The method was immunoSEQ multiplex PCR; TCRdb's version includes in-frame clones alone and lacks a portion of them. The table has about 140,000 clones, 77% seen once; the top ten hold 1.5% to 2%. The CDR3 length is 13 residues. V gave up 4 bases and J gave up 4 bases, with 10 bases separating them. The germline V gene encodes CDR1 MNHNY and CDR2 SVGAGI (reference sequence). This clone turned up a few times. Its specificity is not known. This chain joins TRBV6-6 and TRBJ1-1; the D is unclear. The sample taken for sequencing was PBMCs. This TCR was recovered from a female donor in good health and CMV-seronegative. The CDR3 is CASSSATLTEAFF. The CDR3, as DNA: TGTGCCAGCAGTTCCGCAACTCTCACTGAAGCTTTCTTT.